Listed below are T cell receptor beta chains from one sample, sequenced in a study of T cells expressing NK-cell markers. One entry per CDR3 protein, without DNA, is what TCRdb gives after re-calling the 5' RACE reads. Found here are about 550,000 distinct CDR3 sequences; the top ten clones hold 3% to 4.5%. The sequenced material came from blood T cells: a sorted CD56 or NKG2C T cell subset, CD4+ or CD8+ T cells, or bulk PBMC T cells (not recorded which). Receptors were obtained from a man aged 18-30 years in good health. The CDR3 runs from the conserved cysteine through the conserved F or W.

TRBJ2-5	13	TRBV6-1	CASRGAGQETQYF
TRBJ2-7	13	TRBV7-9	CASSGTGVVQQYF
TRBJ2-7	12	TRBV29-1	CSAVTGVGEQYF
TRBJ2-5	18	TRBV20-1	CSARIFTSGRLNGETQYF
TRBJ1-5	13	TRBV5-1	CASRAGSDQPQHF
TRBJ2-1	15	TRBV20-1	CSAQKRERLYNEQFF
TRBJ1-5	14	TRBV20-1	CSAPAGGPNQPQHF
TRBJ2-7	19	TRBV6-2/TRBV6-3	CASSYSRLAGGLSREEQYF
TRBJ2-7	15	TRBV9	CASSVQSGRTYEQYF
TRBJ2-2	13	TRBV12-3/TRBV12-4	CASSPIMTGELFF
TRBJ1-1	14	TRBV4-1	CASSSQQRNTEAFF
TRBJ1-2	13	TRBV4-1	CASSQREAGGYTF
TRBJ2-7	18	TRBV5-1	CASSPLTSGTFSSYEQYF
TRBJ2-2	17	TRBV5-1	CASSLGPEIAGAGELFF
TRBJ1-2	13	TRBV2	CASSDKATYGYTF
TRBJ2-1	15	TRBV12-3/TRBV12-4	CASTLRHSGYNEQFF
TRBJ2-2	16	TRBV7-7	CASSLGMGLNTGELFF
TRBJ1-5	13	TRBV12-3/TRBV12-4	CASEQGFNQPQHF
TRBJ1-2	13	TRBV20-1	CSASTGVVVGYTF
TRBJ2-1	15	TRBV6-2/TRBV6-3	CASSKLAGGRGEQFF
TRBJ1-4	15	TRBV20-1	CSAGGTGGRNEKLFF
TRBJ2-1	16	TRBV5-1	CASSWGTGGTYNEQFF
TRBJ2-2	15	TRBV11-2	CASSPTSTNTGELFF
TRBJ2-4	11	TRBV20-1	CSASSSNIQYF
TRBJ2-5	17	TRBV7-9	CASSLSFDIEYQETQYF
TRBJ2-1	15	TRBV7-3	CASSPGVGPYNEQFF
TRBJ1-4	16	TRBV6-5	CASSYNPDRANEKLFF
TRBJ2-2	15	TRBV12-3/TRBV12-4	CASSHQGVYTGELFF
TRBJ2-1	13	TRBV11-3	CASSPRGTDEQFF
TRBJ2-1	22	TRBV29-1	CSVGGLGGWRNSRLGGNNEQFF
TRBJ1-1	15	TRBV15	CATSAQRDRGTEAFF
TRBJ1-4	15	TRBV4-3	CASSPEAVTNEKLFF
TRBJ2-5	15	TRBV20-1	CSARDSGSGGETQYF
TRBJ2-3	14	TRBV19	CASSFTGGADTQYF
TRBJ1-1	12	TRBV29-1	CSVGDELREAFF
TRBJ2-1	20	TRBV21-1	CASSKVAGRRGRAENNEQFF
TRBJ2-1	14	TRBV12-5	CASGTDSAYNEQFF
TRBJ2-1	13	TRBV6-2/TRBV6-3	CASSYADSNEQFF
TRBJ1-1	15	TRBV5-1	CASSIPQGQNTEAFF
TRBJ2-5	16	TRBV5-1	CASSHIGAGGSETQYF
TRBJ1-2	13	TRBV7-9	CASSLVVAGGYTF
TRBJ2-3	13	TRBV7-3	CASSFPGGDTQYF
TRBJ1-2	14	TRBV4-3	CASSQDPHNYGYTF